This TCR beta chain comes out of a study of cytomegalovirus exposure and HLA in healthy donors. Notes on this clone: Its matching antigen is unknown.

Amplification used 60 Vbeta primers and 13 Jbeta primers. The repertoire was sequenced with immunoSEQ multiplex PCR; TCRdb's copy has only in-frame clones and lacks some. The table includes around 110,000 clones, 60% to 85% detected once. Study-wide results and caveats: The authors judged a highly shared variant cluster likely a sequencing artifact.

Sequencing used PBMCs. The receptor comes from a woman in her late teens or twenties in good health and CMV-seronegative.

The CDR3 coding sequence is TGTGCCAGCTCACCCCAGCCGGGTCAGACCTACGAGCAGTACTTC. Translation gives CASSPQPGQTYEQYF. This chain uses TRBV18 with TRBJ2-7; no definite D call. Germline V lookup: CDR1 KGHSH, CDR2 LQKENI. The CDR3 runs 15 residues. V was cut by 3 bases and J by 2 bases, with 14 bases left in between.